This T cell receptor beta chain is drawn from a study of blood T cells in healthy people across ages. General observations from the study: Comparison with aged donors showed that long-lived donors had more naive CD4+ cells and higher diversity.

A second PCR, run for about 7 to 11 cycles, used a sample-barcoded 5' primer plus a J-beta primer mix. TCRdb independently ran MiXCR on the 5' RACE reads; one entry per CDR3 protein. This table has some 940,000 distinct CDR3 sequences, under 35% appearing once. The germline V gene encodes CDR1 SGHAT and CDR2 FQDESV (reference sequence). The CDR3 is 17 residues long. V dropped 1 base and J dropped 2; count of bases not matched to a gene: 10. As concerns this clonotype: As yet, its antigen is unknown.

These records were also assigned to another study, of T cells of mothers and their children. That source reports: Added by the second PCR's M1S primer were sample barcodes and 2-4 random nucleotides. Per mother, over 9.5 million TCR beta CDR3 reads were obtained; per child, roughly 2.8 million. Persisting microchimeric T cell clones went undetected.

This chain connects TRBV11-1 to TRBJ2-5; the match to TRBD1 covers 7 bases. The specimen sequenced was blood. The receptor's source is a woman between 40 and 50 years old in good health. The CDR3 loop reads CASSLGGGVRGQETQYF. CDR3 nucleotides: TGTGCCAGCAGCTTAGGAGGTGGCGTCAGGGGGCAAGAGACCCAGTACTTC. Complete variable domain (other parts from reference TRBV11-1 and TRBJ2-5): EAEVAQSPRYKITEKSQAVAFWCDPISGHATLYWYRQILGQGPELLVQFQDESVVDDSQLPKDRFSAERLKGVDSTLKIQPAELGDSAMYLCASSLGGGVRGQETQYFGPGTRLLVL.